This paragraph reports one T cell receptor beta chain. Its antigen is unknown. Germline CDR1 and CDR2: MNHEY and SVGEGT. The CDR3 totals 14 residues. The ends were cut back, 6 bases at V and 4 bases at J, with 15 bases in the middle. This entry comes from a study of blood T cells in healthy people across ages. Through a sample-barcoded 5' primer and a J-beta primer mix, a second PCR was run for roughly 7 to 11 cycles. In TCRdb, the 5' RACE reads were re-called with MiXCR into one record per CDR3 protein. The table records hundreds of thousands of distinct CDR3 sequences, approximately 44% of them present only once. Study-wide results and caveats: The authors considered diversity estimates from one million T cells to be underestimates. Long-lived donors carried more naive CD4+ cells and greater diversity than aged donors.

The chain combines TRBV6-2 or TRBV6-3 with TRBJ1-1; D might be TRBD1 (6 bases). Sequencing used blood. The TCR was taken from a man aged 60-69 years in good health. The CDR3 bases are TGTGCCAGCAGCCGCCAAGGGACACGCACTGAAGCTTTCTTT. It specifies CASSRQGTRTEAFF.